This entry is about one TCR beta chain. With V trimmed by 4 bases and J by 5 bases, 7 bases remained unmatched. CDR3 size: 15 residues. Germline V gene data show CDR1 as KGHSH and CDR2 as LQKENI. This sample was included in a study of control samples from healthy donors and cancer patients. Sequenced by immunoSEQ multiplex PCR; TCRdb stores in-frame clones only, minus some. The sample gives roughly 130,000 clones, approximately 90% of which show up once; about 3.4% is in the top ten. The receptor comes from a man aged 50-59 years in good health. Sequenced input: blood. The chain uses TRBV18 and TRBJ2-3; 9 bases line up with TRBD2. The CDR3 is CASSRRTSDLDTQYF. In DNA form, the CDR3 reads TGTGCCAGCTCACGAAGGACTAGCGATTTAGATACGCAGTATTTT.